This T cell receptor (beta chain) is from a study of cytomegalovirus exposure and HLA in healthy donors. The PCR employed 60 Vbeta primers together with 13 Jbeta primers. Clones were sequenced by immunoSEQ multiplex PCR, and TCRdb holds only the in-frame ones, with some missing. The table has around 120,000 clones, around 84% seen once. The table lists this clone with a count of one. The germline gives CDR1 MDHEN, CDR2 SYDVKM. With 6 bases clipped from V and 2 bases from J, the junction kept 4 bases outside the gene matches. The CDR3 is 15 amino acids. This clonotype was obtained from a woman aged 40 to 50 in good health and CMV-seronegative. V usage is TRBV28 and J usage is TRBJ2-7, with 13 bases that match TRBD2. Specimen: PBMCs. The CDR3 DNA reads as TGTGCCAGCAGGGGAGGACTAGCGGGGGCCTACGAGCAGTACTTC. Translation gives CASRGGLAGAYEQYF.